Listed here are 18 T cell receptor beta chains from one sample, sequenced in a study of tissue T cells after allogeneic stem cell transplantation (dated by TCRdb to between 2022 and 2023). Library construction relied on the immunoSEQ multiplex PCR assay. TCRdb mirrors the immuneACCESS table, restricted to in-frame sequences. Some clones are absent from its copies; in checked studies, under half trace to an unresolved V gene, and the reason for the others is unknown. Within this sample are 15,000 to 20,000 clones, with 55% to 75% of them counted one time only. The top ten constitute 0.85% to 0.95% of the sample. The material sequenced was spleen. The origin of the receptors is a female BALB/c mouse in good health. In terms of MHC, this strain is H2-d.

As concerns this clone: Gene names and germline match the mouse. The part of the CDR3 DNA that was read is TGTGCCAGCGGTCACTCTATTTCCAACGAAAGATTATTT. Protein: CASGHSISNERLF. The complete CDR3 sequence is CASGHSISNERLFF. V gene TRBV13-2 combines with J gene TRBJ1-4, with D hard to call. The read ends 1 residue shy of where the CDR3 ends; the end is completed using the germline J gene. The CDR3 length is 14 residues. Per germline, CDR1 NNHNN and CDR2 SYGAGS (reference sequence). V was pared by 4 bases and J by 0 bases, with 7 bases between.

A word on this clone: Each gene name is a mouse one. The read ends 1 residue shy of where the CDR3 ends; the end is completed using the germline J gene. The chain is built from TRBV29 and TRBJ2-1; 10 nucleotides align to TRBD1. The V segment lost 10 bases and the J segment 3 bases; nucleotides outside the gene matches: 6. The CDR3 runs to 14 residues. CDR1 and CDR2 (germline): MSHET, SYDVDS. The CDR3 spells CANTGTGAYAEQFF. Partial CDR3 DNA: TGTGCTAACACCGGGACAGGGGCCTATGCTGAGCAGTTC. The variable domain in full, completed from reference TRBV29 and TRBJ2-1, reads DMKVTQMPRYLIKRMGENVLLECGQDMSHETMYWYRQDPGLGLQLIYISYDVDSNSEGDIPKGYRVSRKKREHFSLILDSAKTNQTSVYFCANTGTGAYAEQFFGPGTRLTVL.

For this clone: Mouse names are used for the genes. The sequenced fragment ends 1 residue before the CDR3 boundary, so the rest is inferred from the germline J gene. This sequence joins TRBV5 and TRBJ2-1, with a weak D call TRBD1 (5 bases). Germline V gives CDR1 LGHNA, CDR2 YNLKQL (reference sequence). The V end lost 2 bases, the J end lost 0 bases, and 8 bases lay between the germline ends. There are 15 residues in the CDR3. The CDR3 loop reads CASSQKDSNYAEQFF. The sequenced CDR3 bases are TGTGCCAGCAGCCAAAAAGACAGTAACTATGCTGAGCAGTTC.

This clone is a singleton in its sample. The genes and germline here are from mouse. The CDR3 spells CASSQVGGAGAETLYF. The sequenced part of the CDR3 DNA is TGTGCCAGCAGCCAAGTTGGGGGGGCGGGTGCAGAAACGCTGTAT. The genes are TRBV5 and TRBJ2-3; 9 positions match TRBD2. The read ends 1 residue shy of where the CDR3 ends; the end is completed using the germline J gene. Germline V gene lookup returns CDR1 LGHNA and CDR2 YNLKQL (reference sequence). The length of the CDR3 is 16 residues. With V trimmed by 1 base and J by 1 base, 3 bases remained unmatched.

As concerns this clone: The germline gene is not matched at one end of the junction; a read error may be the cause. Mouse germline and gene names are used. The CDR3 end lies 1 residue beyond the end of the read and is filled in from the germline J gene. The chain recombines TRBV13-3 with TRBJ2-3; TRBD2 is a possible D gene (6 bases). Per the germline V gene, CDR1 is NNHDY and CDR2 is SYVADS. This CDR3 contains 15 residues. CDR3 DNA (partial): TGTGCCAGCAGTGAGGGGGGTCCTAGTGCAGGAACGCTGTAT. It yields the protein CASSEGGPSAGTLY. The whole CDR3 protein is CASSEGGPSAGTLYF.

Note on this clone: The gene names given are mouse names. The read gets to within 1 residue of the CDR3 end, and the germline J gene fills in the rest. The chain is built from TRBV5 and TRBJ2-5; D possibly corresponds to TRBD1 (6 bases). Trimming cost V 4 bases and J 2 bases, with 13 bases left between them. The CDR3 consists of 15 residues. Germline values: CDR1 LGHNA, CDR2 YNLKQL (reference sequence). CDR3 residues: CASSPLRGSQDTQYF. The covered CDR3 bases are TGTGCCAGCAGCCCCCTCAGGGGTTCCCAAGACACCCAGTAC.

Of note for this clone: The genes are named according to mouse. The CDR3 is cut off 1 residue early in the read; its end comes from the germline J gene. This sequence joins TRBV5 and TRBJ1-4, with TRBD1 matching 9 bases. Germline CDR1 is LGHNA and CDR2 is YNLKQL (reference sequence). This CDR3 has 15 amino acids. With V trimmed by 1 base and J by 7 bases, 4 bases remained unmatched. The CDR3 loop is CASSQGDRAGERLFF. The CDR3 DNA, read in part, is TGTGCCAGCAGCCAAGGGGACAGGGCGGGCGAAAGATTATTT.

For this clone: Gene labels here are mouse ones. The sequenced fragment ends 1 residue before the CDR3 boundary, so the rest is inferred from the germline J gene. The rearrangement links TRBV30 to TRBJ2-7; 12 bases line up with TRBD2. Looked up from germline, CDR1 is SQVVS and CDR2 is ANEGSEA. V dropped 5 bases and J dropped 7; count of bases not matched to a gene: 6. This CDR3 contains 13 residues. Partial CDR3 DNA: TGTAGTTCTCCGACTGGGGGGGCGCGCGAACAGTAC. It yields the protein CSSPTGGAREQY. The CDR3 reads in full as CSSPTGGAREQYF.

This clone was counted between two and nine times. Gene labels here are mouse ones. Read coverage stops 1 residue before the CDR3 terminus; the germline J gene supplies the remainder. This rearrangement joins TRBV20 to TRBJ2-7, with D maybe TRBD2 (5 bases). Germline-derived CDR1 and CDR2 are GFQATS and STVNSAI. The CDR3 is 11 residues long. V shed 1 base and J shed 4 bases, with 5 bases lying between them. CDR3 bases read: TGTGGTGCTAGGGGGACTTATGAACAGTAC. Protein sequence: CGARGTYEQY. Given in full, the CDR3 is CGARGTYEQYF.

Regarding this clone: The genes are named according to mouse. The read finishes 1 residue shy of the CDR3 end, and the germline J gene is used to complete it. The chain employs TRBV20 and TRBJ2-7; 10 bases match TRBD2. This CDR3 has 13 residues. Germline-derived CDR1 and CDR2 are GFQATS and STVNSAI. V lost 0 bases and J lost 6; bases outside the gene matches: 2. The CDR3 loop is CGARDWGGFEQYF. The DNA read from the CDR3 is TGTGGTGCTAGGGACTGGGGGGGCTTTGAACAGTAC.

As regards this clone: Gene names and germline match the mouse. The sequenced fragment ends 1 residue before the CDR3 boundary, so the rest is inferred from the germline J gene. This chain uses TRBV13-2 with TRBJ1-4; 9 bases match TRBD1. Trimming removed 2 bases from V and 2 bases from J; junction bases left unmatched: 1. The CDR3 runs to 15 residues. From germline, CDR1 is NNHNN and CDR2 SYGAGS (reference sequence). The CDR3 reads CASGEGQGSNERLFF. The CDR3 DNA, read in part, is TGTGCCAGCGGTGAAGGACAGGGGTCCAACGAAAGATTATTT.

About this clone itself: The genes are named according to mouse. With the read ending 1 residue before the CDR3 end, the germline J gene is used to fill in that end. The chain has TRBV31 and TRBJ2-2, with 10 bases fitting TRBD2. Trimming removed 3 bases from V and 1 base from J; junction bases left unmatched: 2. This CDR3 is 15 amino acids long. From germline, CDR1 is GKSSPN and CDR2 SITVG. CDR3 DNA (partial): TGTGCCTGGAGCCACTGGGGGGGAAACACCGGGCAGCTCTAC. Amino acid sequence: CAWSHWGGNTGQLY. The whole CDR3 is CAWSHWGGNTGQLYF.

In regard to this clone: Here the gene names and germline are mouse. CDR3 protein: CASGDWGEATQYF. The sequenced CDR3 bases are TGTGCCAGCGGAGACTGGGGGGAGGCCACCCAGTAC. This chain uses TRBV13-2 with TRBJ2-5, with 10 bases that match TRBD2. The read ends 1 residue early relative to the CDR3; the germline J gene fills the gap. The J segment lost 8 bases and the V segment lost 5 bases, leaving 5 bases of the junction unmatched. CDR3 length equals 13 residues. Germline V gene data show CDR1 as NNHNN and CDR2 as SYGAGS (reference sequence).

This clone was seen just once. The gene symbols are mouse symbols. The CDR3 loop reads CASGDAGGENTLYF. Incomplete CDR3 DNA: TGTGCCAGCGGTGATGCTGGGGGGGAAAACACCTTGTAC. The V gene is TRBV13-2, the J gene TRBJ2-4; TRBD2 agrees at 9 bases. With the read ending 1 residue before the CDR3 end, the germline J gene is used to fill in that end. The trim removed 0 bases at V and 4 bases at J, leaving 0 bases unmatched. Germline V gene sequence: CDR1 NNHNN, CDR2 SYGAGS (reference sequence). The CDR3 spans 14 residues.

As regards this clone: Gene names are the mouse ones. The CDR3 extends 1 residue past the end of the read, so its final part is completed from the germline J gene. The genes are TRBV13-2 and TRBJ1-1; D remains ambiguous. The CDR3 has 12 residues. From germline, CDR1 is NNHNN and CDR2 SYGAGS (reference sequence). V lost 5 bases, J lost 1 base, and 6 bases lay in between. CDR3 sequence: CASGTRNTEVFF. CDR3 DNA (partial): TGTGCCAGCGGAACACGAAACACAGAAGTCTTC.

In regard to this clone: Genes here carry mouse names. The CDR3 is cut off 1 residue early in the read; its end comes from the germline J gene. This rearrangement joins TRBV29 to TRBJ1-1; tentatively, D is TRBD1 (6 bases). The CDR3 length is 11 residues. V was cut by 7 bases and J by 5 bases, with 8 bases left in between. Germline V lookup: CDR1 MSHET, CDR2 SYDVDS. CDR3 sequence reads: CASTGTTEVFF. The CDR3 bases that were read are TGTGCTAGCACCGGGACAACAGAAGTCTTC.

This clone was counted only a few times. The gene names given are mouse names. The CDR3 goes on 1 residue after the read ends, and that part is filled in from the germline J gene. V usage is TRBV5 and J usage is TRBJ1-2; TRBD1 might be the D (5 bases). With 1 base removed from V and 4 bases from J, the gap between germline ends came to 13 bases. Looked up from germline, CDR1 is LGHNA and CDR2 is YNLKQL (reference sequence). This CDR3 is built from 15 residues. CDR3 sequence: CASSQVPGGGSDYTF. The sequenced CDR3 bases are TGTGCCAGCAGCCAAGTCCCGGGGGGGGGCTCCGACTACACC.

Comments on this clone: Genes and germline are mouse. The chain's CDR3 is CASSFGTGYEQYF. The CDR3 bases that were read are TGTGCTAGCAGTTTTGGGACTGGGTATGAACAGTAC. The V call is TRBV29, the J call TRBJ2-7; TRBD2 agrees at 9 bases. The CDR3 end lies 1 residue beyond the end of the read and is filled in from the germline J gene. The CDR3 is 13 amino acids. V trimming: 3 bases; J trimming: 4 bases; junction bases outside the gene matches: 1. Germline loops: CDR1 MSHET, CDR2 SYDVDS.